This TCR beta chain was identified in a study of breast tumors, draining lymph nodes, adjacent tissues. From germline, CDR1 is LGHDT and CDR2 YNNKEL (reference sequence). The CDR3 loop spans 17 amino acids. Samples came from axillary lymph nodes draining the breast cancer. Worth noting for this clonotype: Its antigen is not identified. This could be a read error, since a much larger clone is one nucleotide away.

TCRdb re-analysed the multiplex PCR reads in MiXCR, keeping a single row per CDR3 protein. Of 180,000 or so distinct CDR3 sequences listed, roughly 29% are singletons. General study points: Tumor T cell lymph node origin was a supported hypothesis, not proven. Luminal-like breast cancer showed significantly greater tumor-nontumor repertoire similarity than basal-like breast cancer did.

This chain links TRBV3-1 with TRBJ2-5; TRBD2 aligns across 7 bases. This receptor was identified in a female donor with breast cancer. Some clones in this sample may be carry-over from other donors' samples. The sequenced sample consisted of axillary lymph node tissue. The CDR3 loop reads CASSQVGVAGDQETLYF. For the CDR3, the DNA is TGTGCCAGCAGCCAAGTGGGAGTGGCGGGAGACCAAGAGACCCTGTACTTC.